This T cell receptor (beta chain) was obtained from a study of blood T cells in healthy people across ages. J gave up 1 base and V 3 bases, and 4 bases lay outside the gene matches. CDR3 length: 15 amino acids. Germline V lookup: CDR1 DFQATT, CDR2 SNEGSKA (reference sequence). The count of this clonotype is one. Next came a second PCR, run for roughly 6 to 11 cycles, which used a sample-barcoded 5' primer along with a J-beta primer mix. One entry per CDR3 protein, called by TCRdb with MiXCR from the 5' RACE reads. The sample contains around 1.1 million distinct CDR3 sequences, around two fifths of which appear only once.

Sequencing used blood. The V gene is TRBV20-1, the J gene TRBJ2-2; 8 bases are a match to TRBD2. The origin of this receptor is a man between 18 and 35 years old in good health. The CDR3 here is CSARIAGRNTGELFF. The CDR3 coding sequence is TGCAGTGCTAGGATAGCGGGGAGGAACACCGGGGAGCTGTTTTTT.